This T cell receptor (beta chain) was recorded in a study of T cells after posttransplantation cyclophosphamide. Overall study findings and caveats: Donor CD8+ memory clones often dominated recipient blood repertoires at later times. Recipient CMV seropositivity and CMV reactivation strongly tracked TRB clonality.

Sequencing used immunoSEQ multiplex PCR; TCRdb keeps in-frame clones, though not all of them. The sample has tens of thousands of clones; 93% are singletons. About this clone itself: Antigen: not known.

The V and J ends lost 4 bases and 5 bases respectively, with 12 bases between them. CDR1 is MDHEN, CDR2 SYDVKM, per germline. CDR3 length: 14 residues. This chain joins TRBV28 and TRBJ1-5; tentatively, D is TRBD1 (5 bases). The sample consisted of PBMCs. The sequence derives from a woman aged 30 to 39 in good health and a related stem cell transplant donor. The CDR3 sequence is CASSSDRTYQPQHF. The CDR3 region has the DNA TGTGCCAGCAGTTCCGACAGAACCTATCAGCCCCAGCATTTT.